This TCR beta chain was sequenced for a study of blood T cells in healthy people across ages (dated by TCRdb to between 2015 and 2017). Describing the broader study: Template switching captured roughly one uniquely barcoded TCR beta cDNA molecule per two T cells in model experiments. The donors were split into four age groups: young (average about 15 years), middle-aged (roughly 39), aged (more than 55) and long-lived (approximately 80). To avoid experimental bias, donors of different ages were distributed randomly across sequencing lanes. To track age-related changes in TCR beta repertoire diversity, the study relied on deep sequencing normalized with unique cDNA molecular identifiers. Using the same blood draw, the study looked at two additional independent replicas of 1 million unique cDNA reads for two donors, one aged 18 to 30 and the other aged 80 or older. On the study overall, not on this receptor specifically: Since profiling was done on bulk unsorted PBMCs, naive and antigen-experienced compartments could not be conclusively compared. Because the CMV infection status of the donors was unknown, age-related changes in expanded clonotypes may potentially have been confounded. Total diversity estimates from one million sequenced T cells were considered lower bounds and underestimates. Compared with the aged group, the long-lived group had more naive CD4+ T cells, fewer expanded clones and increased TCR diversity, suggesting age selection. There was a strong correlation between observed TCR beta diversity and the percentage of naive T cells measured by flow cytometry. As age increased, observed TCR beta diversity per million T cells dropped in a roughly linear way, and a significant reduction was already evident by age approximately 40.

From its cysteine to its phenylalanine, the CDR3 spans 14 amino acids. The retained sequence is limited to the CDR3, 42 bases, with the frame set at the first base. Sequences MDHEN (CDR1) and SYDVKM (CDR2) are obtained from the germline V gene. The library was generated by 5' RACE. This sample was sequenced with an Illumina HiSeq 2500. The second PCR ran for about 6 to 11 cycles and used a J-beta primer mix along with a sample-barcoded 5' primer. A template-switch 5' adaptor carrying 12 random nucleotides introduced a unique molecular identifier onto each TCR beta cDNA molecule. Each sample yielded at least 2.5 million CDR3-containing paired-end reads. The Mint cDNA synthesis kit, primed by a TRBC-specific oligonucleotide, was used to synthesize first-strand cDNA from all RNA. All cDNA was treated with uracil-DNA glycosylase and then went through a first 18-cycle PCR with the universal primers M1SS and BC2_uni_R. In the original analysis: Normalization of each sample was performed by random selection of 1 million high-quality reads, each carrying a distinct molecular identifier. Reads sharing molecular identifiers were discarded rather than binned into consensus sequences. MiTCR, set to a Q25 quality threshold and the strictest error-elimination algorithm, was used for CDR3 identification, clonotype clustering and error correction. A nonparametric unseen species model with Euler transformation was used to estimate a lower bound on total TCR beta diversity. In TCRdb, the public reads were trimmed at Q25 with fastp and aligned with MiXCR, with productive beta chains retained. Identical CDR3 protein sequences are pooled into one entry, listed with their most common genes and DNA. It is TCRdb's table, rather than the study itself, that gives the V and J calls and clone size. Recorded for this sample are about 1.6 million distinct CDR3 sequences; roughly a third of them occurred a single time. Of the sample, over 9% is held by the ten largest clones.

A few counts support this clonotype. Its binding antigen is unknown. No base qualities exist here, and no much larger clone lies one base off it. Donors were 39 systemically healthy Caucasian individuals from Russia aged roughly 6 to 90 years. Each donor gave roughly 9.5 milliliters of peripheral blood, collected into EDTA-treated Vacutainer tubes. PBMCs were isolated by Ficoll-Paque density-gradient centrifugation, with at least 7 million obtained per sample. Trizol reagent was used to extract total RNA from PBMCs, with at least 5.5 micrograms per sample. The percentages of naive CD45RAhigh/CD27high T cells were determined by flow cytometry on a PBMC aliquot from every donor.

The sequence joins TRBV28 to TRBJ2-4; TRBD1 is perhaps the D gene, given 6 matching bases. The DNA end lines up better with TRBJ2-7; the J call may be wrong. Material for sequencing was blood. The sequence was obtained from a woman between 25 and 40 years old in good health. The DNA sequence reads TGTGCCAGCAGTAACAGGGTCCAGTCCTACGAGCAGTACTTC. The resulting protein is CASSNRVQSYEQYF.